These 8 T cell receptor beta chains originate from one sample sequenced in a study of tissue T cells after allogeneic stem cell transplantation. As for time point: mouse harvest day 7 after allogeneic transplant. Mouse grafts combined 10^7 T-cell-depleted bone marrow cells with 10^6 splenic CD5+ T cells. Profiled with immunoSEQ multiplex PCR; TCRdb holds only in-frame clones, not every one. This sample has about 8,300 clones; about 45% occur once, and the top ten carry less than 7.5%. The material sequenced was gut tissue. The receptors stem from a female BALB/c mouse given C57BL/6 T cells with graft-versus-host disease after an allogeneic hematopoietic cell transplant.

With regard to this clone: Genes and germline are mouse. The CDR3 is cut off 1 residue early in the read; its end comes from the germline J gene. The chain carries TRBV23 and TRBJ1-1; the D call of TRBD1 is as the table states it, not checked on the DNA. CDR1 is KGHTA and CDR2 is FQNQQP in the germline V gene. This CDR3 is 13 amino acids long. The sequenced CDR3 bases are TGCTCCAGCAGTCAAAGCAGGATCACAGAAGTCTTC. Translating gives CSSSQSRITEVF. The entire CDR3 protein is CSSSQSRITEVFF. The complete variable domain, with remaining parts taken from reference TRBV23 and TRBJ1-1, reads DAAVTQKPRYLIKMKGQEAEMKCIPEKGHTAVFWYQQKQSKELKFLIYFQNQQPLDQIDMVKERFSAVCPSSSLCSLGIRTCEAEDSALYLCSSSQSRITEVFFGKGTRLTVV.

Of note for this clone: All gene names here are mouse names. The observed sequence ends 1 residue before the CDR3 terminus, with the missing tail filled in from the germline J gene. The chain uses TRBV1 and TRBJ2-5; weak D call: TRBD1 (6 bases). V shed 0 bases and J shed 4 bases, with 8 bases lying between them. The germline gives CDR1 NSQYPW, CDR2 LRSPGD (reference sequence). This CDR3 is built from 14 residues. The sequenced CDR3 bases are TGCACCTGCAGTGCAGATGGACAGAAAGACACCCAGTAC. This codes for CTCSADGQKDTQY. The full CDR3 protein is CTCSADGQKDTQYF.

This clone has more than one count but fewer than ten. The genes are named according to mouse. The read falls 1 residue short of the CDR3 end, and the missing part is taken from the germline J gene. V usage is TRBV20 and J usage is TRBJ2-3, with TRBD2 identical over 9 bases. The CDR3 is made up of 16 amino acids. Germline trimming cut 0 bases from V and 3 bases from J; bases unmatched to any gene: 7. CDR1 and CDR2 from the germline V gene are GFQATS and STVNSAI. The CDR3 sequence: CGAREGWGGTAETLYF. The DNA read from the CDR3 is TGTGGTGCTAGGGAAGGATGGGGGGGCACAGCAGAAACGCTGTAT.

Concerning this clone: Gene labels here are mouse ones. The CDR3 goes on 1 residue after the read ends, and that part is filled in from the germline J gene. The chain employs TRBV3 and TRBJ1-5; D is undetermined. This CDR3 is 14 amino acids long. V lost 1 base and J lost 1, with 5 bases in between. Germline loops: CDR1 SNHLY, CDR2 FYNGKV (reference sequence). This CDR3 is CASSLVRNNQAPLF. The DNA read from the CDR3 is TGTGCCAGCAGCTTAGTCAGAAACAACCAGGCTCCGCTT.

Regarding this clone: Each gene name is a mouse one. With the read ending 1 residue before the CDR3 end, the germline J gene is used to fill in that end. The gene calls are TRBV26 and TRBJ1-1, with 9 bases lining up with TRBD1. Trimming cost V 0 bases and J 7 bases; bases outside gene matches: 0. Germline CDR1 and CDR2: KGHPV and FQNQEV (reference sequence). This CDR3 has 13 residues. The DNA read from the CDR3 is TGTGCCAGCAGTCTGTCGGGACAGGGAGAAGTCTTC. This translates into CASSLSGQGEVF. The whole CDR3 protein reads CASSLSGQGEVFF.

The sample holds a few counts of this clone. The germline and genes are mouse ones. The read ends 1 residue before the CDR3 terminus; that terminus is restored from the germline J gene. This sequence joins TRBV26 and TRBJ2-2; unclear D gene. Germline assignment: CDR1 KGHPV and CDR2 FQNQEV (reference sequence). V was trimmed by 3 bases and J by 1 base, leaving 6 bases between them. The CDR3 is 14 residues long. CDR3 loop: CASSLRGNTGQLYF. CDR3 bases read: TGTGCCAGCAGTCTTCGGGGAAACACCGGGCAGCTCTAC.

To note about this clone: Gene and germline names: mouse. Read coverage stops 1 residue before the CDR3 terminus; the germline J gene supplies the remainder. This chain links TRBV16 with TRBJ2-7; possibly TRBD1 or TRBD2 for D (6 bases each). Germline assignment: CDR1 SGHSA and CDR2 FRNQAP. This CDR3 region has 14 residues. Trimming cost V 5 bases and J 2 bases, with 13 bases left between them. Partial CDR3 DNA: TGTGCAAGCAGCCCTAGTGGGGGCGCCTATGAACAGTAC. Protein: CASSPSGGAYEQY. The whole CDR3 region reads CASSPSGGAYEQYF.

By frequency in the sample, this clone is medium-sized. Gene names and germline match the mouse. The DNA ends 1 residue before the CDR3 does, and the rest of the CDR3 is filled in from the germline J gene. V usage is TRBV3 and J usage is TRBJ1-3; no clear D gene. Trimming shortened V by 1 base and J by 0 bases, and 4 bases separated the two germline ends. The CDR3 extends over 14 amino acids. Germline V gene lookup returns CDR1 SNHLY and CDR2 FYNGKV (reference sequence). The sequenced CDR3 bases are TGTGCCAGCAGCTTAGGCAATTCTGGAAATACGCTCTAT. Amino acid sequence: CASSLGNSGNTLY. The whole CDR3 sequence is CASSLGNSGNTLYF. Complete variable domain (other parts from reference TRBV3 and TRBJ1-3): GPKVLQIPSHQIIDMGQMVTLNCDPVSNHLYFYWYKQILGQQMEFLVNFYNGKVMEKSKLFKDQFSVERPDGSYFTLKIQPTALEDSAVYFCASSLGNSGNTLYFGEGSRLIVV.